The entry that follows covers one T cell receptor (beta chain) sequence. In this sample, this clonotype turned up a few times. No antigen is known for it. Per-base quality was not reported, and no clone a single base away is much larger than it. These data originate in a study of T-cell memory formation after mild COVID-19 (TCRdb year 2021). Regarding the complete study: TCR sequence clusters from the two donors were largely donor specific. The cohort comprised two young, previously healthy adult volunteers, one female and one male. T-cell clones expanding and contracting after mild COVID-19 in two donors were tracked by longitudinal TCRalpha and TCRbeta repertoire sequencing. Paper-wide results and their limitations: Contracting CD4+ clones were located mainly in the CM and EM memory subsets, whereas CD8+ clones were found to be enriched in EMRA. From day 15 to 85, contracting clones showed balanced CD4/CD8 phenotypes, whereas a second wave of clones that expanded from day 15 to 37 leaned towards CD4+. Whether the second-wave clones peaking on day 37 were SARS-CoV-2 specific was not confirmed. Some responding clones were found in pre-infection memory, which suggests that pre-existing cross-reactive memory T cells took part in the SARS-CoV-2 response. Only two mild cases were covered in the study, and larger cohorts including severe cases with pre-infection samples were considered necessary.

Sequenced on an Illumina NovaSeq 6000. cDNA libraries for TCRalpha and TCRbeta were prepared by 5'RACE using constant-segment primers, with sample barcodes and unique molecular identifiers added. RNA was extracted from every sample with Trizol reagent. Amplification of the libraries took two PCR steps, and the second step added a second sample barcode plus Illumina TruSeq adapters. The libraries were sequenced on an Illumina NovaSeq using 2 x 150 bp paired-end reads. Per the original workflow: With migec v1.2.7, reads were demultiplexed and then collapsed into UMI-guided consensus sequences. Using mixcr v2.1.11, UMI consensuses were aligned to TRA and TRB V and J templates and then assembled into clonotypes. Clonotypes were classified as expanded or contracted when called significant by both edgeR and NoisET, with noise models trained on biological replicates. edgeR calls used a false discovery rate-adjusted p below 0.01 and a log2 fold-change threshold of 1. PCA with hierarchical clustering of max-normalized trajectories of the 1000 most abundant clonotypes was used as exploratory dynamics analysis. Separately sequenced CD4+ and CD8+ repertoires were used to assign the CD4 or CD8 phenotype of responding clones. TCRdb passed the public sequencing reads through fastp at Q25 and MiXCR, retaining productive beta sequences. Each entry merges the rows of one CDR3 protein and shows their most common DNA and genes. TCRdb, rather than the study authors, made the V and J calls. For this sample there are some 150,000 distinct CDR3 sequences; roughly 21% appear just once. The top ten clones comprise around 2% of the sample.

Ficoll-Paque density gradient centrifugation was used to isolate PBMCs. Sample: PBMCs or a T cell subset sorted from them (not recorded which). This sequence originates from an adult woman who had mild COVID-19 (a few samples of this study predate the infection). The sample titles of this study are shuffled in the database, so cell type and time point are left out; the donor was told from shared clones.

The CDR3 region reads CSASLGDGELFF. In nucleotides, the sequence is TGCAGTGCTAGTCTGGGAGACGGGGAGCTGTTTTTT. The chain was built from TRBV20-1 and TRBJ2-2, with TRBD2 perhaps the D gene, on 5 matching bases. The germline V gene (reference sequence) gives CDR1 as DFQATT and CDR2 as SNEGSKA. Including cysteine and phenylalanine, the CDR3 has 12 amino acids. Only the CDR3 DNA is retained, 36 bases long and in frame from the first base. The junction shows trimming of 3 bases on V and 7 bases on J, plus 9 bases between the germline ends.